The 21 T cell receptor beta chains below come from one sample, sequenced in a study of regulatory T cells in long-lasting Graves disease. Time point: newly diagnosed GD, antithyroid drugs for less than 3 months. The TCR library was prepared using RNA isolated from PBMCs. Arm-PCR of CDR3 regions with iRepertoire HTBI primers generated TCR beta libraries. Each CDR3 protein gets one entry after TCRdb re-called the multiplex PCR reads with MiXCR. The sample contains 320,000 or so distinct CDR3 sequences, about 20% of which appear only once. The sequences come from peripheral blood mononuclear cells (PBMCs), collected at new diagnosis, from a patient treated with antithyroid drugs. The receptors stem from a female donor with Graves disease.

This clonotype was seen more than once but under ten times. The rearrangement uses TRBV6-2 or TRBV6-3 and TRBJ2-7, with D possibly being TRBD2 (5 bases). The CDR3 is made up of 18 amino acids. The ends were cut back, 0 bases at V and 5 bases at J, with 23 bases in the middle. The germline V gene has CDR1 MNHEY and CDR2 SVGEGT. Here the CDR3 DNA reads TGTGCCAGCAGTTACTCGATGGACTTCTTAAGTCTTCGCCACGAGCAGTACTTC. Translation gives CASSYSMDFLSLRHEQYF.

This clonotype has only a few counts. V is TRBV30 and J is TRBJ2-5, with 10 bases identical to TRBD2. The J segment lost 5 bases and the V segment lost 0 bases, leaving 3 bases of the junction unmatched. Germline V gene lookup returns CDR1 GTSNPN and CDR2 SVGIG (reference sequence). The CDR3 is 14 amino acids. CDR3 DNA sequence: TGTGCCTGGAGTGTATCAGCGGGAGGGGAGACCCAGTACTTC. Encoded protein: CAWSVSAGGETQYF.

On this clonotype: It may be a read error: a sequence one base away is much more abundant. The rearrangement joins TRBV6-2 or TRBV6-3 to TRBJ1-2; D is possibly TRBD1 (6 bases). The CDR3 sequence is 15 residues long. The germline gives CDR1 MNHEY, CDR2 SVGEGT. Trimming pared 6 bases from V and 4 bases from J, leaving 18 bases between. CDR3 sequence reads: CASSPRGGGVYGYTF. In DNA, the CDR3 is TGTGCCAGCAGCCCGCGGGGAGGGGGGGTCTATGGCTACACCTTC.

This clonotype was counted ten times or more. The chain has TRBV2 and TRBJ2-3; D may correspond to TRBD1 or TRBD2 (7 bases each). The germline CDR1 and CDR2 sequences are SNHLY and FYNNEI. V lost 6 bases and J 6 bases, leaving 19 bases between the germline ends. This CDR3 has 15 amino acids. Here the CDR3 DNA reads TGTGCCAGCAGAAGGACAGGCCTTAGCGGGGATACGCAGTATTTT. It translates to CASRRTGLSGDTQYF.

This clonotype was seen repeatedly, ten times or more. Here the CDR3 DNA reads TGTGCCAGCAGTGACACGTTGACAGCCGTAGGGCTAGAGACCCAGTACTTC. It translates to CASSDTLTAVGLETQYF. The chain links TRBV6-1 to TRBJ2-5, with D possibly being TRBD1 (5 bases). V was clipped by 3 bases and J by 4 bases, with 21 bases between them. Germline-derived CDR1 and CDR2 are MNHNS and SASEGT. The CDR3 extends over 17 amino acids.

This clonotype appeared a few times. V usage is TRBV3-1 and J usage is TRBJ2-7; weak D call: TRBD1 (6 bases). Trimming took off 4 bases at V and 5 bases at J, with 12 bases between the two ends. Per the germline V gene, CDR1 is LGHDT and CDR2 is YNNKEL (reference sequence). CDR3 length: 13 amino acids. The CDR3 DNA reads TGTGCCAGCAGCCCCGCAGGGGATAACGAGCAGTACTTC. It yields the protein CASSPAGDNEQYF.

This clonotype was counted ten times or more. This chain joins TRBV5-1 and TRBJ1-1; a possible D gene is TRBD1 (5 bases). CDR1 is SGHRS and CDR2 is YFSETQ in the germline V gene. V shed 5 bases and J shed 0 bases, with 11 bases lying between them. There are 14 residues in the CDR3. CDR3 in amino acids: CASSRRGLNTEAFF. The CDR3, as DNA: TGCGCCAGCAGTCGGAGGGGATTGAACACTGAAGCTTTCTTT. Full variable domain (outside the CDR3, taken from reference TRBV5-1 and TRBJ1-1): KAGVTQTPRYLIKTRGQQVTLSCSPISGHRSVSWYQQTPGQGLQFLFEYFSETQRNKGNFPGRFSGRQFSNSRSEMNVSTLELGDSALYLCASSRRGLNTEAFFGQGTRLTVV.

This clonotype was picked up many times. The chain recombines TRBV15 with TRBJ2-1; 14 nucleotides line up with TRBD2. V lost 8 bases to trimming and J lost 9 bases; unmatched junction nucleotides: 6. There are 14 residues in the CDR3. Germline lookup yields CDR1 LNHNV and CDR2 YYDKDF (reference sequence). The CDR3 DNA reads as TGTGCCACCTCGGGACTAGCGGGAGTTGTTGAGCAGTTCTTC. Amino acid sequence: CATSGLAGVVEQFF.

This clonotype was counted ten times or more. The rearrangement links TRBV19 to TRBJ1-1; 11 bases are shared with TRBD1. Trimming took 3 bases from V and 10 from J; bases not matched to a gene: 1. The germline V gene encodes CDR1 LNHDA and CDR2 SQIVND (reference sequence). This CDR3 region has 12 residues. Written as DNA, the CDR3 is TGTGCCAGTAGTATTGGGACAGGGGGAGCTTTCTTT. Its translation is CASSIGTGGAFF. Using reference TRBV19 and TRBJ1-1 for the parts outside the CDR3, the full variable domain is DGGITQSPKYLFRKEGQNVTLSCEQNLNHDAMYWYRQDPGQGLRLIYYSQIVNDFQKGDIAEGYSVSREKKESFPLTVTSAQKNPTAFYLCASSIGTGGAFFGQGTRLTVV.

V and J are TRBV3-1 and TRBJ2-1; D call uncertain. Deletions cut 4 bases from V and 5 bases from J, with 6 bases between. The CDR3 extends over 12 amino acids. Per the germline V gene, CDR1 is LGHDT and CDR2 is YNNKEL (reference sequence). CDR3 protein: CASSLTNNEQFF. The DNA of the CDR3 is TGTGCCAGCAGCCTTACAAACAATGAGCAGTTCTTC.

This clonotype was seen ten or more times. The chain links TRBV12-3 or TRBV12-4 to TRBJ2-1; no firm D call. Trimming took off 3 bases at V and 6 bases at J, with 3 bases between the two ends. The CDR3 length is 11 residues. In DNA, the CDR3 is TGTGCCAGCAGTTTCACCAATGAGCAGTTCTTC. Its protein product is CASSFTNEQFF.

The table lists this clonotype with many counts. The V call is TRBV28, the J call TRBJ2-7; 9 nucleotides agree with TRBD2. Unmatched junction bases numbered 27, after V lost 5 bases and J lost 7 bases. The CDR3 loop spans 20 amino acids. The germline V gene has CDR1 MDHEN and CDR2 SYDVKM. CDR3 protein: CASSRVSGGRASGIGKEQYF. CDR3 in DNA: TGTGCCAGCAGTAGAGTTTCAGGGGGGAGGGCTAGCGGGATCGGCAAAGAGCAGTACTTC.

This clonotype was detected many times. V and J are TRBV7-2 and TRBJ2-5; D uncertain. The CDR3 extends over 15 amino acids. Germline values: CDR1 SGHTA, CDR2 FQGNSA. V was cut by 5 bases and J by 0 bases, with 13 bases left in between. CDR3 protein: CASSPTPRNQETQYF. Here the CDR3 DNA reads TGTGCCAGCAGCCCGACCCCCCGGAACCAAGAGACCCAGTACTTC.

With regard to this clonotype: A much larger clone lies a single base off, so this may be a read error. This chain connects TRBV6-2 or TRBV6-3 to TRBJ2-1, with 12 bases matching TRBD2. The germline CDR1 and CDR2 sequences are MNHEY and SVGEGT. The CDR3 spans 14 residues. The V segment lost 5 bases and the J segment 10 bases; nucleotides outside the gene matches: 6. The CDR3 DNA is TGTGCCAGCAGTCCTAGCGGGAGGGAACTCGAGCAGTTCTTC. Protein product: CASSPSGRELEQFF.

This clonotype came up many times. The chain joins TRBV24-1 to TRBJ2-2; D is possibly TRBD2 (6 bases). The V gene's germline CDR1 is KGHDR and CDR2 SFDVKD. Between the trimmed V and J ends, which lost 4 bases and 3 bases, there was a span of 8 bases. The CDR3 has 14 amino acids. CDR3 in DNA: TGTGCCACCAGTGACGAGCGGGACACCGGGGAGCTGTTTTTT. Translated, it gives CATSDERDTGELFF.

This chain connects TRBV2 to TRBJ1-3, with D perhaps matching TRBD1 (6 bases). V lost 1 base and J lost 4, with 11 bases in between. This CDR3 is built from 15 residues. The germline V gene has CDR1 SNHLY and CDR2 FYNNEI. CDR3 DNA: TGTGCCAGCAGTGAAGTAGGGGGAGGAGGAAACACCATATATTTT. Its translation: CASSEVGGGGNTIYF.

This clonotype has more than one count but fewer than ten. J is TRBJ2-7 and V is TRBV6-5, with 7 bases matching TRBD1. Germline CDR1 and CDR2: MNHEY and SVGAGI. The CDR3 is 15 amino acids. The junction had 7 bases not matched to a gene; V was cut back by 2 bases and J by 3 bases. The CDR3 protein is CASSYGDRADYEQYF. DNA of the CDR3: TGTGCCAGCAGTTACGGCGACAGGGCGGACTACGAGCAGTACTTC.

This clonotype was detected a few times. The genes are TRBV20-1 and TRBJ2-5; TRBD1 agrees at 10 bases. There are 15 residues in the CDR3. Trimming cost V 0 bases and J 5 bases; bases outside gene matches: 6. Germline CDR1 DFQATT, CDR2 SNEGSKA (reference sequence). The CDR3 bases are TGCAGTGCTAGAGATCGGGGGACAGGGGCGGAGACCCAGTACTTC. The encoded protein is CSARDRGTGAETQYF.

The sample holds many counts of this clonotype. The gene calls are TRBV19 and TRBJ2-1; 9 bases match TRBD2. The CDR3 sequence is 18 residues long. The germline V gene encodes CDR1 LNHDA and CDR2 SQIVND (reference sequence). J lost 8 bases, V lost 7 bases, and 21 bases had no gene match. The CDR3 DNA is TGTGCCAGTACCCAACCGGGGAGGGGCGGGAGGGGGGACTATGAGCAGTTCTTC. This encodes CASTQPGRGGRGDYEQFF.

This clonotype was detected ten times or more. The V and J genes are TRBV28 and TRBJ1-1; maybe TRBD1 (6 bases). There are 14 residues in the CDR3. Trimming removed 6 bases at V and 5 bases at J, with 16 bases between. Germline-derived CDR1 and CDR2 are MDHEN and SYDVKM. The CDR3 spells CASSPPQGRTEAFF. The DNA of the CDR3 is TGTGCCAGCAGCCCGCCTCAGGGGAGAACTGAAGCTTTCTTT.

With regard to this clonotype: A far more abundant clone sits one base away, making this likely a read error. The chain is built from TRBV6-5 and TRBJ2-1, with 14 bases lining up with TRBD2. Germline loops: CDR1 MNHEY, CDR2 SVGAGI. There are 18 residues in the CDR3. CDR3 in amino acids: CASSSVGLAGGHLNGQFF. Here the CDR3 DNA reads TGTGCCAGCAGTTCGGTTGGACTAGCGGGGGGACACCTTAATGGGCAGTTCTTC.